A single sample is the source of the 26 T cell receptor beta chains below, sequenced in a study of OX40 agonist ivuxolimab in advanced cancers. Library generation was performed with the immunoSEQ multiplex PCR assay. The table was pulled from immuneACCESS by TCRdb, which kept in-frame rearrangements only. Such tables lose some clones; where checked, under half of the loss comes from unresolved V genes, and the rest has no known cause. A total of under 30,000 clones appear in this sample, around 87% of them only once. Jointly, the top ten make up approximately 28% of the sample. Sequencing was performed on CD4+ or CD8+ T cells sorted from blood, taken in a trial of the OX40 agonist ivuxolimab. Every receptor here comes from an adult with an advanced solid tumor such as melanoma, head and neck, liver or kidney cancer.

This chain joins TRBV19 and TRBJ2-2, with D possibly being TRBD1 (5 bases). The germline gives CDR1 LNHDA, CDR2 SQIVND (reference sequence). Trimming left V 5 bases short and J 4 bases short, with 11 bases between. This CDR3 region has 14 residues. This CDR3 is CASSPTTATGELFF. DNA of the CDR3: TGTGCCAGTAGTCCTACGACAGCCACCGGGGAGCTGTTTTTT.

The V and J genes are TRBV11-2 and TRBJ2-2, with a tentative D call TRBD1 (5 bases). CDR3 length equals 18 residues. The ends were cut back, 3 bases at V and 0 bases at J, with 17 bases in the middle. CDR1 and CDR2 from the germline V gene are SGHAT and FQNNGV. The CDR3 nucleotides read TGTGCCAGCAGCTTCTCAGGGCCCGACACCACGAACACCGGGGAGCTGTTTTTT. It is translated as CASSFSGPDTTNTGELFF.

This clone was counted a single time. The V gene is TRBV6-5, the J gene TRBJ2-5; D ambiguous. Germline assignment: CDR1 MNHEY and CDR2 SVGAGI. V lost 2 bases and J 2 bases, leaving 6 bases between the germline ends. The CDR3 runs to 13 residues. The CDR3, as DNA: TGTGCCAGCAGTTACCCAGATCAAGAGACCCAGTACTTC. This translates into CASSYPDQETQYF.

This clone appeared once. CDR3 region: CASSLRLGGMNTEAFF. CDR3 sequence (DNA): TGTGCCAGCAGCTTGAGGCTTGGTGGGATGAACACTGAAGCTTTCTTT. The V and J genes are TRBV5-4 and TRBJ1-1; D is undetermined. Germline assignment: CDR1 SGHNT and CDR2 YYREEE (reference sequence). The CDR3 covers 16 residues. Trimming removed 1 base at V and 0 bases at J, with 13 bases between.

The V and J genes are TRBV4-1 and TRBJ2-7; D may match TRBD1 or TRBD2 (5 bases each). The CDR3 has 12 amino acids. The V and J ends lost 3 bases and 8 bases respectively, with 11 bases between them. Germline V gene lookup returns CDR1 MGHRA and CDR2 YSYEKL. CDR3 in amino acids: CASSHTRDQQYF. The CDR3 DNA reads as TGCGCCAGCAGCCACACCAGGGACCAGCAGTACTTC.

This clone came up once. The chain employs TRBV10-2 and TRBJ2-7; 9 nucleotides align to TRBD1. V was clipped by 6 bases and J by 6 bases; unmatched bases: 3. The CDR3 has 12 amino acids. The V gene's germline CDR1 is WSHSY and CDR2 SAAADI. CDR3 sequence reads: CASRTGGFEQYF. In DNA form, the CDR3 reads TGCGCCAGCAGAACAGGGGGCTTCGAGCAGTACTTC.

The V gene is TRBV2, the J gene TRBJ2-1, with 12 bases lining up with TRBD1. CDR1 SNHLY and CDR2 FYNNEI come from the germline V gene. The CDR3 has 15 amino acids. V lost 6 bases, J lost 8 bases, and 8 bases stayed unmatched. The chain's CDR3 is CASRDWDRGRDEQFF. The CDR3 nucleotides are TGTGCCAGCAGGGACTGGGACAGGGGGCGAGATGAGCAGTTCTTC.

The chain recombines TRBV6-1 with TRBJ2-7, with unresolved D. The CDR3 is 12 residues long. V lost 3 bases, J lost 2 bases, and 5 bases lay in between. CDR1 is MNHNS and CDR2 is SASEGT in the germline V gene. The CDR3, as DNA: TGTGCCAGCAGTGACATACCCTACGAGCAGTACTTC. It yields the protein CASSDIPYEQYF.

The J gene is TRBJ2-7, the V gene TRBV7-9, with D perhaps given as TRBD1 or TRBD2 (5 bases each). The CDR3 loop spans 13 amino acids. Trimming removed 0 bases at V and 6 bases at J, with 9 bases between. Germline V CDR1 and CDR2: SEHNR, FQNEAQ (reference sequence). In DNA form, the CDR3 reads TGTGCCAGCAGCTTAGCCGGGACGCCCGAGCAGTACTTC. It codes for CASSLAGTPEQYF.

This clone was recorded once. The chain combines TRBV5-1 with TRBJ2-2; no firm D call. Germline V lookup: CDR1 SGHRS, CDR2 YFSETQ. The CDR3 length is 13 residues. Trimming removed 0 bases from V and 6 bases from J, with 6 bases in between. The CDR3 sequence: CASSLGTAGELFF. CDR3 nucleotides: TGCGCCAGCAGCTTGGGAACGGCCGGGGAGCTGTTTTTT.

This clone was detected only a few times. The chain recombines TRBV28 with TRBJ1-3; TRBD1 is a possible D gene (5 bases). V dropped 4 bases and J dropped 5 bases, with 15 bases sitting between them. This CDR3 comprises 15 residues. CDR1 and CDR2 from the germline V gene are MDHEN and SYDVKM. The CDR3 is CASSSGPRVRNTIYF. CDR3 nucleotides: TGTGCCAGCAGTTCGGGACCCAGGGTAAGAAACACCATATATTTT.

This sequence joins TRBV5-1 and TRBJ2-7, with no clear D. The CDR3 length is 13 residues. With 0 bases removed from V and 0 bases from J, the gap between germline ends came to 4 bases. From germline, CDR1 is SGHRS and CDR2 YFSETQ. DNA for the CDR3: TGCGCCAGCAGCTTGGAGGGCTCCTACGAGCAGTACTTC. Encoded protein: CASSLEGSYEQYF.

This chain links TRBV5-1 with TRBJ2-3; D gene ambiguous. V was clipped by 2 bases and J by 1 base, with 5 bases between them. In germline, CDR1 is SGHRS, CDR2 YFSETQ. CDR3 length equals 13 residues. The CDR3 region is CASSLWGTDTQYF. The CDR3 bases are TGCGCCAGCAGCTTATGGGGCACAGATACGCAGTATTTT. The whole variable domain, remainder taken from reference TRBV5-1 and TRBJ2-3, is KAGVTQTPRYLIKTRGQQVTLSCSPISGHRSVSWYQQTPGQGLQFLFEYFSETQRNKGNFPGRFSGRQFSNSRSEMNVSTLELGDSALYLCASSLWGTDTQYFGPGTRLTVL.

Written as DNA, the CDR3 is TGCAGCGTTGTTGGCTGGCTAAAGGGGGATACGCAGTATTTT. This encodes CSVVGWLKGDTQYF. The chain combines TRBV29-1 with TRBJ2-3, with D tentatively TRBD1 (5 bases). The CDR3 spans 14 residues. Trimming shortened V by 4 bases and J by 6 bases, and 17 bases separated the two germline ends. Germline V lookup: CDR1 SQVTM, CDR2 ANQGSEA.

J is TRBJ2-2 and V is TRBV7-9, with D unresolved. CDR3 length: 13 amino acids. The germline V and J ends were trimmed by 2 bases and 6 bases, with 7 bases remaining between them. In germline, CDR1 is SEHNR, CDR2 FQNEAQ (reference sequence). The CDR3 DNA reads TGTGCCAGCAGCTTAATTAGCCCCGGGGAGCTGTTTTTT. This encodes CASSLISPGELFF.

The CDR3 loop is CASSLAGSGYEQYF. CDR3 sequence (DNA): TGCGCCAGCAGCTTGGCAGGTAGCGGGTACGAGCAGTACTTC. J is TRBJ2-7 and V is TRBV5-1; 7 bases fit TRBD2. Trimming removed 0 bases from V and 4 bases from J; junction bases left unmatched: 4. The V gene's germline CDR1 is SGHRS and CDR2 YFSETQ. This CDR3 comprises 14 residues. Full variable domain (rest looked up from reference TRBV5-1 and TRBJ2-7): KAGVTQTPRYLIKTRGQQVTLSCSPISGHRSVSWYQQTPGQGLQFLFEYFSETQRNKGNFPGRFSGRQFSNSRSEMNVSTLELGDSALYLCASSLAGSGYEQYFGPGTRLTVT.

The chain joins TRBV28 to TRBJ1-2; no reliable D call. The CDR3 is 15 amino acids. Germline V gene sequence: CDR1 MDHEN, CDR2 SYDVKM. With 3 bases removed from V and 4 bases from J, the gap between germline ends came to 15 bases. The CDR3 region is CASSFGSGSFYGYTF. The CDR3 DNA sequence: TGTGCCAGCAGTTTTGGCTCAGGCAGTTTCTATGGCTACACCTTC.

The chain combines TRBV27 with TRBJ1-5; the match to TRBD1 covers 9 bases. The J segment lost 7 bases and the V segment lost 5 bases, leaving 6 bases of the junction unmatched. CDR1 is MNHEY and CDR2 is SMNVEV in the germline V gene (reference sequence). The CDR3 runs to 14 residues. The CDR3 DNA reads as TGTGCCAGCAGTAGGACAGGGGCTGGGCAGCCCCAGCATTTT. It specifies CASSRTGAGQPQHF.

This clone showed up many times. V usage is TRBV19 and J usage is TRBJ2-2; perhaps TRBD1 as D (6 bases). Germline CDR1 is LNHDA and CDR2 is SQIVND (reference sequence). V lost 9 bases, J lost 1 base, and 12 bases lay in between. The CDR3 has 14 amino acids. In DNA form, the CDR3 reads TGTGCCAGCCAGGGGTGGGAGAACACCGGGGAGCTGTTTTTT. Translation: CASQGWENTGELFF.

The chain is built from TRBV19 and TRBJ2-1, with 8 bases aligning to TRBD2. Germline CDR1 reads LNHDA; CDR2 reads SQIVND (reference sequence). The CDR3 spans 15 residues. Germline trimming cut 3 bases from V and 5 bases from J; bases unmatched to any gene: 6. In DNA form, the CDR3 reads TGTGCCAGTAGTATCAGCGGGGGCCTTCACAATGAGCAGTTCTTC. Its translation is CASSISGGLHNEQFF.

The chain couples TRBV10-2 to TRBJ2-3, with 9 bases lining up with TRBD2. The germline gives CDR1 WSHSY, CDR2 SAAADI. V was pared by 2 bases and J by 6 bases, with 3 bases of the junction left unmatched. This CDR3 is built from 14 residues. This CDR3 reads CASSEGLAIDTQYF. CDR3 DNA: TGCGCCAGCAGTGAGGGACTAGCGATTGATACGCAGTATTTT.

The table lists this clone with a count of one. V is TRBV9 and J is TRBJ2-1, with D tentatively TRBD1 (6 bases). CDR3 length: 13 amino acids. Per the germline V gene, CDR1 is SGDLS and CDR2 is YYNGEE. The V and J ends lost 7 bases and 5 bases respectively, with 13 bases between them. CDR3 nucleotide sequence: TGTGCCAGCGAGGGGGATAAACACAATGAGCAGTTCTTC. As protein: CASEGDKHNEQFF.

This clone has only a few counts. The chain links TRBV27 to TRBJ1-6, with D maybe TRBD1 (6 bases). Trimming stripped 5 bases from V and 10 bases from J, with 15 bases between. CDR1 and CDR2 from the germline V gene are MNHEY and SMNVEV (reference sequence). The CDR3 spans 14 residues. The CDR3 region has the DNA TGTGCCAGCAGTCACAGGGATCGGTACTCACCCCTCCACTTT. Its translation: CASSHRDRYSPLHF.

This clone qualifies as medium-sized (0.01 to 0.1%). The V call is TRBV4-1, the J call TRBJ1-1; perhaps TRBD1 as D (5 bases). CDR1 is MGHRA and CDR2 is YSYEKL in the germline V gene. This CDR3 region has 14 residues. Trimming left V 2 bases short and J 1 base short, with 8 bases between. As DNA, the CDR3 is TGCGCCAGCAGCCAATCCACAGGGAACACTGAAGCTTTCTTT. This sequence encodes CASSQSTGNTEAFF.

V gene TRBV5-4 combines with J gene TRBJ2-7, with a tentative D call TRBD1 (5 bases). Between the trimmed V and J ends, which lost 2 bases and 2 bases, there was a span of 11 bases. The CDR3 covers 14 residues. Looked up from germline, CDR1 is SGHNT and CDR2 is YYREEE (reference sequence). The CDR3 sequence: CASSFQGSTYEQYF. The CDR3 region has the DNA TGTGCCAGCAGCTTCCAGGGATCCACCTACGAGCAGTACTTC. Based on the CDR3 plus reference TRBV5-4 and TRBJ2-7, the full variable domain is ETGVTQSPTHLIKTRGQQVTLRCSSQSGHNTVSWYQQALGQGPQFIFQYYREEENGRGNFPPRFSGLQFPNYSSELNVNALELDDSALYLCASSFQGSTYEQYFGPGTRLTVT.

The V and J genes are TRBV7-9 and TRBJ2-7; weak D call: TRBD1 (5 bases). The CDR3 totals 15 residues. Germline V gene lookup returns CDR1 SEHNR and CDR2 FQNEAQ (reference sequence). V was shortened by 1 base and J by 1 base, with 11 bases between the two germline ends. CDR3: CASSLGPGPSYEQYF. CDR3 coding DNA: TGTGCCAGCAGCTTAGGGCCAGGGCCTTCCTACGAGCAGTACTTC.